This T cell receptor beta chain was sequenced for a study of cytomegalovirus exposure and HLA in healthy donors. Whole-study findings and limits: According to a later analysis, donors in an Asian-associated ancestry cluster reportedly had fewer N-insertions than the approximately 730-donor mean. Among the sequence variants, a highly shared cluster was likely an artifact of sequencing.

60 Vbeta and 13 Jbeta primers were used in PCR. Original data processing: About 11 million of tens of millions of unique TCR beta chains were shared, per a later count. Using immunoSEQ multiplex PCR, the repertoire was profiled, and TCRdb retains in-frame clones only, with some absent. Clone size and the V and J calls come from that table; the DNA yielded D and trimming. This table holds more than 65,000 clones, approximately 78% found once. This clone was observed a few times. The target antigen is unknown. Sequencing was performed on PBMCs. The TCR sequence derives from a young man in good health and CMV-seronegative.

The CDR3 region is CASSIGGTGGDEQYF. CDR3 sequence (DNA): TGTGCCAGTAGTATCGGCGGGACAGGGGGCGACGAGCAGTACTTC. V is TRBV19 and J is TRBJ2-5; 12 bases fit TRBD1. TRBJ2-7 explains the end of the DNA better; the J call may be wrong. This CDR3 region has 15 residues. From germline, CDR1 is LNHDA and CDR2 SQIVND (reference sequence).